This T cell receptor (beta chain) was found in a study of blood T cell repertoires in COVID-19. Study overall: Sources were T cells, B-cell-depleted T cells, or PBMCs; the material itself was cDNA or gDNA.

Under the authors' procedure: Reference gene primer amplification in the assay estimated nucleated cell counts. Only in-frame clones appear in the TCRdb table, and some are missing; sequencing was by immunoSEQ multiplex PCR. That table furnishes V, J and clone size, whereas the DNA furnished D and trimming. The table records more than 150,000 clones, around 83% of them present only once. The CDR3 extends over 14 amino acids. Looked up from germline, CDR1 is SGHRS and CDR2 is YFSETQ. Trimming at V came to 4 bases and at J to 3 bases, leaving 4 bases not matched to a gene. This chain uses TRBV5-1 with TRBJ2-3, with 8 bases matching TRBD2. Input material: peripheral blood. This sequence was found in a man aged 18 to 30 with acute or convalescent COVID-19. The CDR3 sequence is CASSQGLATDTQYF. The CDR3 DNA reads TGCGCCAGCAGCCAAGGACTAGCTACAGATACGCAGTATTTT.